The T cell receptor beta chain under discussion was sequenced for a study of CD8 T cells in ankylosing spondylitis. Per germline, CDR1 MNHNY and CDR2 SVGAGI (reference sequence). The V end was cut by 6 bases, the J end by 1 base, with 5 bases between. The CDR3 covers 12 residues. General study findings and limits: Disease-linked clones were reportedly significantly enriched in matched ankylosing spondylitis synovial fluid. For ankylosing spondylitis blood, a TCR beta motif of seven to nine highly homologous variants appeared characteristic.

This clonotype was detected many times. What it recognizes is unknown. TCRdb independently ran MiXCR on the 5' RACE reads; one entry per CDR3 protein. This sample has roughly 240,000 distinct CDR3 sequences, with roughly 32% found just once. The source material was blood, either unsorted or a sorted T cell fraction (not recorded which). This sequence was found in a male donor with ankylosing spondylitis or in good health (not recorded which). The chain couples TRBV6-6 to TRBJ2-3; D remains ambiguous. DNA of the CDR3: TGTGCCAGCAGAACGGGCACAGATACGCAGTATTTT. Translation: CASRTGTDTQYF.